Listed below are T cell receptor beta chains from one sample, sequenced in a study of blood T cells in healthy people across ages. MiXCR was run by TCRdb on the 5' RACE reads, yielding one entry per CDR3 protein. The data show about 560,000 distinct CDR3 sequences, roughly a quarter seen once. These data also formed part of another study, on T cells of mothers and their children.

The sample consisted of blood. Receptor source: a boy younger than 10 in good health. Each CDR3 is given with its conserved first and last residue. Fields, in order: clone size, V gene, J gene, D gene, CDR3 DNA, CDR3 protein. A D gene is named only where the DNA matches it firmly. Expanded clones are given a class, and other clones once, few, many or no size at all.

NA,TRBV20-1,TRBJ1-2,NA,TGCAGTGCACATATACAGGCACTTAACTATGGCTACACCTTC,CSAHIQALNYGYTF
NA,TRBV18,TRBJ2-7,NA,TGTGCCAGCTCACCTCAGAGTACGGATACCTACGAGCAGTACTTC,CASSPQSTDTYEQYF
few,TRBV6-2/TRBV6-3,TRBJ2-1,NA,TGTGCCAGCAGTTACTACACCGGCCGGGCGTCATACAATGAGCAGTTCTTC,CASSYYTGRASYNEQFF
NA,TRBV7-2,TRBJ2-7,NA,TGTGCCAGCAGCCCTGTGGGCGGGTCCTCCTACGAGCAGTACTTC,CASSPVGGSSYEQYF
NA,TRBV3-1,TRBJ2-1,TRBD2,TGTGCCAGCAGCCAAGATTCTGGCGGGAGCGGAAATGAGCAGTTCTTC,CASSQDSGGSGNEQFF
few,TRBV5-4,TRBJ2-2,TRBD2,TGTGCCAGCAGCTTGGAGCGGGGGCCGTACACCGGGGAGCTGTTTTTT,CASSLERGPYTGELFF
NA,TRBV3-1,TRBJ1-5,TRBD1,TGTGCCAGCAGTCTCCAGGGGGCTCAGCCCCAGCATTTT,CASSLQGAQPQHF
NA,TRBV21-1,TRBJ2-7,NA,TGTGCCAGCATCTCCTCCGGGCCAGACCCCTACGAGCAGTACTTC,CASISSGPDPYEQYF
NA,TRBV12-3/TRBV12-4,TRBJ2-4,NA,TGTGCCAGCAGTCCACCGGGGGACATTCAGTACTTC,CASSPPGDIQYF
NA,TRBV20-1,TRBJ2-3,NA,TGCAGTGCCCCATCGACCTGGGCTAAGGGTACAGATACGCAGTATTTT,CSAPSTWAKGTDTQYF
NA,TRBV7-9,TRBJ2-3,TRBD2,TGTGCCAGCAGCCCCACTAGCGGGAGGGCCTCCGGCACAGATACGCAGTATTTT,CASSPTSGRASGTDTQYF
NA,TRBV6-2/TRBV6-3,TRBJ2-5,TRBD2,TGTGCCAGCAGTACTAGCGGGAGGCCGGAGGAGACCCAGTACTTC,CASSTSGRPEETQYF
few,TRBV7-9,TRBJ2-7,NA,TGTGCCAGCAGCTTAGAAGGGAACGATCCCCTTTTC,CASSLEGNDPLF
few,TRBV4-3,TRBJ1-1,TRBD1,TGCGCCAGCAGCCACCCAGGGGGTTGGGCTGAAGCTTTCTTT,CASSHPGGWAEAFF
NA,TRBV20-1,TRBJ2-3,TRBD2,TGCAGTGCCCGGACTAGCGGGAGGGCCACAGATACGCAGTATTTT,CSARTSGRATDTQYF
few,TRBV29-1,TRBJ2-1,TRBD2,TGCAGCGTTGCCAGCGGGACCATCAATGAGCAGTTCTTC,CSVASGTINEQFF